These 4 T cell receptor beta chains came from one sample sequenced in a study of PD-L1 blockade in urothelial cancer (dated by TCRdb to 2016 to 2017). The time point label, as the study defines it: peripheral blood 6 weeks after treatment start. The method was the immunoSEQ multiplex PCR assay. Here the immuneACCESS table is served through TCRdb, limited to in-frame sequences with V and J called. Missing clones are a known gap in these copies; in checked studies unresolved V genes cover under half, and the rest lacks a known reason. The sample table lists 35,000 to 45,000 clones, 91% of them with a count of one. The ten largest make up 5.5% to 8% of the sample. The sample here was PBMCs, taken around atezolizumab (anti-PD-L1) treatment. Receptor source: a man between 65 and 85 years old with urothelial cancer.

The V gene is TRBV18, the J gene TRBJ2-7; D perhaps matches TRBD2 (5 bases). The CDR3 runs to 16 residues. Trimming removed 2 bases from V and 0 bases from J, with 14 bases in between. Germline values: CDR1 KGHSH, CDR2 LQKENI. Written as DNA, the CDR3 is TGTGCCAGCTCACCATTCGACTACTACAGCTCCTACGAGCAGTACTTC. Its translation: CASSPFDYYSSYEQYF. Drawing the rest from reference TRBV18 and TRBJ2-7, the complete variable domain is NAGVMQNPRHLVRRRGQEARLRCSPMKGHSHVYWYRQLPEEGLKFMVYLQKENIIDESGMPKERFSAEFPKEGPSILRIQQVVRGDSAAYFCASSPFDYYSSYEQYFGPGTRLTVT.

The chain employs TRBV6-1 and TRBJ1-5; D unresolved. The CDR3 is 19 residues long. CDR1 and CDR2 from the germline V gene are MNHNS and SASEGT. V gave up 0 bases and J gave up 0 bases, with 18 bases separating them. DNA of the CDR3: TGTGCCAGCAGTGAAGCTGGGGAGGGCGCACAATATAGCAATCAGCCCCAGCATTTT. As protein: CASSEAGEGAQYSNQPQHF.

The chain recombines TRBV19 with TRBJ2-1; 7 bases are shared with TRBD2. The CDR3 contains 16 residues. CDR1 is LNHDA and CDR2 is SQIVND in the germline V gene (reference sequence). V was clipped by 10 bases and J by 7 bases; unmatched bases: 19. DNA for the CDR3: TGTGCCACCTCTTATGAAAGCGCGGGAGCTCGTAATGAGCAGTTCTTC. It is translated as CATSYESAGARNEQFF.

The chain employs TRBV6-6 and TRBJ2-7; TRBD1 is a possible D gene (5 bases). V lost 2 bases, J lost 7 bases, and 15 bases lay in between. The length of the CDR3 is 14 residues. The germline V gene encodes CDR1 MNHNY and CDR2 SVGAGI (reference sequence). CDR3 DNA sequence: TGTGCCAGCAGTTACGCTATCCAGGGTCCGGAGCAGTACTTC. It encodes CASSYAIQGPEQYF.